This T cell receptor (beta chain) was sequenced during a study of T cells after yellow fever vaccination. Germline V gene data show CDR1 as LGHNA and CDR2 as YNFKEQ. The CDR3 is 14 amino acids. Between the trimmed V and J ends, which lost 4 bases and 1 base, there was a span of 11 bases. This clonotype was counted a few times. Universal primer sites and UMIs were introduced during 5'RACE template-switching synthesis of TCR cDNA. TCRdb ran MiXCR on the 5' RACE reads and lists one entry per CDR3 protein. The sample lists about 360,000 distinct CDR3 sequences, around 6.4% occurring once. The clonotype was recovered from a young man who received the YFV17D yellow fever vaccine. The sample was PBMCs, taken 5 days after the yellow fever booster vaccination. This chain links TRBV4-2 with TRBJ2-7, with TRBD1 as a possible D gene (5 bases). The CDR3 DNA is TGTGCCAGCAGCCCCCAGGGAAGATCCTACGAGCAGTACTTC. As protein: CASSPQGRSYEQYF.